This T cell receptor beta chain is from a study of blood T cell repertoires in COVID-19. Germline CDR1 is SGHTA and CDR2 is FQGNSA. The CDR3 extends over 14 amino acids. The ends were cut back, 1 base at V and 7 bases at J, with 13 bases in the middle. Clones were read by immunoSEQ multiplex PCR, and TCRdb kept only the in-frame ones, dropping some. The table lists 300,000 to 450,000 clones, over 65% of them singletons. This chain joins TRBV7-2 and TRBJ1-2, with D uncertain. Material: peripheral blood. This receptor was obtained from a human donor with acute or convalescent COVID-19. The donor label of this sample is uncertain. CDR3 nucleotides: TGTGCCAGCAGCTTAGTAGGAGGCCGCCGTGGCTACACCTTC. Protein sequence: CASSLVGGRRGYTF.